This TCR beta chain was found in a study of tumor-infiltrating lymphocytes in oesophageal squamous cell carcinoma. Each CDR3 protein gets one entry after TCRdb re-called the PCR reads with MiXCR. The table lists around 15,000 distinct CDR3 sequences, about 50% of them singletons. Trimming took off 2 bases at V and 3 bases at J, with 11 bases between the two ends. The CDR3 is 15 residues long. Germline assignment: CDR1 SGHAT and CDR2 FQNNGV. The table lists this clonotype with many counts. Sequencing was performed on esophageal tumor tissue. This receptor was obtained from a female donor with esophageal squamous cell carcinoma. The chain links TRBV11-2 to TRBJ2-1, with D perhaps being TRBD1 or TRBD2 (5 bases each). In DNA form, the CDR3 reads TGTGCCAGCAGCTTAAGCCGGGGCGACTACAATGAGCAGTTCTTC. Protein sequence: CASSLSRGDYNEQFF.